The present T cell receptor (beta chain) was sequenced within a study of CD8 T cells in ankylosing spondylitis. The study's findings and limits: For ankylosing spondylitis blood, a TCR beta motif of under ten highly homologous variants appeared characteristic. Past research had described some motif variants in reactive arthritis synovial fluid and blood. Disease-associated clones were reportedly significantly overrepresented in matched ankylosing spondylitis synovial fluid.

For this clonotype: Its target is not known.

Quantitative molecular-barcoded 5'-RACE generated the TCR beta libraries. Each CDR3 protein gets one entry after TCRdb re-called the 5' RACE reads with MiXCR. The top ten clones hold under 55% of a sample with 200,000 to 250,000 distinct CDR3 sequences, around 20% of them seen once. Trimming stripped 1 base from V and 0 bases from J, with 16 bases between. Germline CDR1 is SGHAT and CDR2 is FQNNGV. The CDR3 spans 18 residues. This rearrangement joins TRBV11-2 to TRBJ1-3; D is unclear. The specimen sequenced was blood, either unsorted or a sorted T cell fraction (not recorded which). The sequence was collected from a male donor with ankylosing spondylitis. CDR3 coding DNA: TGTGCCAGCAGCTTAGTTCTCGCTTCGGGAGACTCTGGAAACACCATATATTTT. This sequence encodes CASSLVLASGDSGNTIYF.